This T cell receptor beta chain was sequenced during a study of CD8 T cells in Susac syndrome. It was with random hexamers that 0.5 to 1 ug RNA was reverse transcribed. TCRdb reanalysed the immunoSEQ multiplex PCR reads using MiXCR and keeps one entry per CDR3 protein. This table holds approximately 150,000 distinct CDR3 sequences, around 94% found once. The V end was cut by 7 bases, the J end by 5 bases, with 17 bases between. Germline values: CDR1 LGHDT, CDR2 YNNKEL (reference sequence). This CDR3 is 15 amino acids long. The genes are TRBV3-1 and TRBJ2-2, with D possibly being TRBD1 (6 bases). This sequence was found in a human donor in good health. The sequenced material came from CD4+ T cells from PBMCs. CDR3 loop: CASMRRVGGTGELFF. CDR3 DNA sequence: TGTGCCAGCATGAGGCGGGTAGGGGGAACCGGGGAGCTGTTTTTT.